The 15 T cell receptor beta chains presented below share a single source sample, sequenced in a study of T cells in localized non-small cell lung cancer. Data came from immunoSEQ multiplex PCR; TCRdb stores just in-frame clones and leaves some out. The repertoire has 30,000 to 45,000 clones, 87% of them found once; the top ten carry roughly 6.5%. The specimen comprised peripheral blood, sampled before any cancer treatment. The origin of the receptors is a woman between 35 and 75 years old with stage I lung adenocarcinoma.

In DNA form, the CDR3 reads TGTGCCAGCAGCTTGAAGTTGACCGGGGAGCTGTTTTTT. Translated, it gives CASSLKLTGELFF. V is TRBV7-6 and J is TRBJ2-2; D not resolved. CDR1 and CDR2 from the germline V gene are SGHVS and FNYEAQ. Trimming took off 3 bases at V and 5 bases at J, with 7 bases between the two ends. The CDR3 spans 13 residues.

The chain links TRBV18 to TRBJ2-5; D call uncertain. The germline gives CDR1 KGHSH, CDR2 LQKENI. CDR3 length equals 10 residues. V gave up 6 bases and J gave up 2 bases, with 1 base separating them. The CDR3 sequence is CASSQETQYF. The CDR3 DNA follows: TGTGCCAGCTCGCAAGAGACCCAGTACTTC.

Within the sample, this clone is medium-sized. The chain carries TRBV4-3 and TRBJ1-3; maybe TRBD1 (6 bases). The CDR3 extends over 15 amino acids. V lost 2 bases and J 1 base, leaving 9 bases between the germline ends. The germline V gene encodes CDR1 LGHNA and CDR2 YSLEER. The DNA for the CDR3 is TGCGCCAGCAGCCAATCCAGGGGATCTGGAAACACCATATATTTT. This sequence encodes CASSQSRGSGNTIYF.

This chain connects TRBV28 to TRBJ2-3, with 8 bases lining up with TRBD1. The V gene's germline CDR1 is MDHEN and CDR2 SYDVKM. The CDR3 spans 14 residues. Losses at the gene ends were 3 bases for V and 4 bases for J; bases not matched to a gene: 3. The CDR3 coding sequence is TGTGCCAGCAGTTTCAGACAGGGGCCAGATACGCAGTATTTT. Its protein product is CASSFRQGPDTQYF. The variable domain in full, completed from reference TRBV28 and TRBJ2-3, reads DVKVTQSSRYLVKRTGEKVFLECVQDMDHENMFWYRQDPGLGLRLIYFSYDVKMKEKGDIPEGYSVSREKKERFSLILESASTNQTSMYLCASSFRQGPDTQYFGPGTRLTVL.

The chain is built from TRBV4-2 and TRBJ2-3, with TRBD2 matching over 7 bases. The CDR3 extends over 15 amino acids. The V gene's germline CDR1 is LGHNA and CDR2 YNFKEQ. J gave up 4 bases and V 1 base, and 5 bases lay outside the gene matches. CDR3 sequence reads: CASSQGAGDSDTQYF. The CDR3 DNA follows: TGTGCCAGCAGCCAAGGGGCGGGGGATTCAGATACGCAGTATTTT.

This clone occurred once. V gene TRBV11-2 combines with J gene TRBJ1-1; tentative D call: TRBD1 (6 bases). V lost 1 base to trimming and J lost 5 bases, with 14 bases between them. The CDR3 extends over 15 amino acids. CDR1 SGHAT and CDR2 FQNNGV come from the germline V gene. In DNA, the CDR3 is TGTGCCAGCAGCTTAGTAAGGGCAGGGGTGACTGAAGCTTTCTTT. This codes for CASSLVRAGVTEAFF.

The V gene is TRBV9, the J gene TRBJ1-3; 7 bases are a match to TRBD1. The CDR3 is made up of 17 amino acids. Germline loops: CDR1 SGDLS, CDR2 YYNGEE. V was clipped by 4 bases and J by 2 bases; unmatched bases: 12. CDR3 region: CASSSQGGRMTGNTIYF. Written as DNA, the CDR3 is TGTGCCAGCAGCTCCCAGGGGGGTAGAATGACTGGAAACACCATATATTTT.

This chain links TRBV28 with TRBJ2-7; 10 nucleotides align to TRBD1. The V and J ends lost 0 bases and 5 bases, in that order; junction bases with no gene match: 4. The CDR3 length is 15 residues. In germline, CDR1 is MDHEN, CDR2 SYDVKM. CDR3 sequence (DNA): TGTGCCAGCAGTTTATGGGGACAGGGGAAGAACGAGCAGTACTTC. This sequence encodes CASSLWGQGKNEQYF.

This chain links TRBV2 with TRBJ1-5, with D perhaps matching TRBD1 (6 bases). V lost 6 bases and J 3 bases, leaving 15 bases between the germline ends. CDR1 SNHLY and CDR2 FYNNEI come from the germline V gene. CDR3 size: 15 residues. The CDR3 region is CASSKQGGSNQPQHF. For the CDR3, the DNA is TGTGCCAGCAGCAAACAGGGAGGGTCCAATCAGCCCCAGCATTTT.

This chain links TRBV30 with TRBJ2-5, with D perhaps matching TRBD2 (5 bases). The V gene's germline CDR1 is GTSNPN and CDR2 SVGIG (reference sequence). There are 14 residues in the CDR3. Trimming took 1 base from V and 2 from J, leaving 11 bases between them. CDR3 region: CAWSAAGTQETQYF. The DNA for the CDR3 is TGTGCCTGGAGTGCGGCGGGCACACAAGAGACCCAGTACTTC.

The V call is TRBV6-6, the J call TRBJ1-5, with D perhaps matching TRBD1 (5 bases). This CDR3 has 15 amino acids. Trimming took off 5 bases at V and 3 bases at J, with 14 bases between the two ends. Per germline, CDR1 MNHNY and CDR2 SVGAGI (reference sequence). The CDR3 region is CASSPRDGLNQPQHF. The CDR3 coding sequence is TGTGCCAGCAGTCCCCGGGACGGACTCAATCAGCCCCAGCATTTT.

The chain is built from TRBV4-3 and TRBJ2-2; D unresolved. Per the germline V gene, CDR1 is LGHNA and CDR2 is YSLEER. The CDR3 length is 14 residues. Trimming shortened V by 2 bases and J by 6 bases, and 10 bases separated the two germline ends. This CDR3 reads CASSQFAAAGELFF. The CDR3 DNA sequence: TGCGCCAGCAGCCAATTTGCAGCTGCCGGGGAGCTGTTTTTT.

Only a few counts were recorded for this clone. The V call is TRBV9, the J call TRBJ2-6; D gene unclear. V was cut by 3 bases and J by 17 bases, with 12 bases left in between. Germline CDR1 and CDR2: SGDLS and YYNGEE. The CDR3 is 11 residues long. CDR3: CASSDPVRMTF. DNA of the CDR3: TGTGCCAGCAGCGACCCGGTCAGGATGACTTTC.

This clone was found a few times. The chain combines TRBV4-1 with TRBJ2-7, with 9 bases lining up with TRBD1. The germline CDR1 and CDR2 sequences are MGHRA and YSYEKL. J lost 6 bases, V lost 0 bases, and 6 bases had no gene match. This CDR3 region has 15 residues. The CDR3: CASSQDLNRGREQYF. CDR3 in DNA: TGCGCCAGCAGCCAAGATCTGAACAGGGGGCGCGAGCAGTACTTC.

The V call is TRBV19, the J call TRBJ1-2; D may be TRBD1 (5 bases). CDR1 is LNHDA and CDR2 is SQIVND in the germline V gene (reference sequence). Trimming cost V 4 bases and J 8 bases, with 17 bases left between them. The CDR3 sequence is 14 residues long. The CDR3 here is CASSTPGTVPGYTF. The CDR3, as DNA: TGTGCCAGTAGTACCCCCGGGACGGTACCGGGCTACACCTTC.